What follows are 28 T cell receptor beta chains derived from one specimen sequenced in a study of glioma-infiltrating T cells. Using RNA template, CDR3s of TCR alpha and beta were amplified with iRepertoire arm-PCR. Each CDR3 protein is one row after TCRdb ran MiXCR on the multiplex PCR reads. Of over 130,000 distinct CDR3 sequences listed, about 39% are singletons. The sequenced material came from glioma tissue, nonneoplastic brain tissue, or PBMCs (not recorded which). The receptors stem from a human donor with low-grade glioma or glioblastoma, undergoing nonglioma brain surgery, or in good health (not recorded which).

The chain links TRBV7-2 to TRBJ2-3; 8 bases agree with TRBD2. This CDR3 region has 15 residues. V was clipped by 2 bases and J by 4 bases; unmatched bases: 5. From germline, CDR1 is SGHTA and CDR2 FQGNSA. CDR3 DNA sequence: TGTGCCAGCAGCTTAAGAGCGGGGGTGGCAGATACGCAGTATTTT. It codes for CASSLRAGVADTQYF.

The CDR3 spells CASSVLAGGPETQYF. For the CDR3, the DNA is TGTGCCAGCAGTGTTCTAGCGGGGGGCCCGGAGACCCAGTACTTC. This chain joins TRBV6-1 and TRBJ2-5; 11 nucleotides match TRBD2. The CDR3 runs to 15 residues. Trimming cost V 4 bases and J 5 bases; bases outside gene matches: 6. Germline CDR1 and CDR2: MNHNS and SASEGT.

V usage is TRBV4-2 and J usage is TRBJ2-3; D unresolved. The J call may be wrong; the DNA end is better matched by TRBJ1-5. The germline gives CDR1 LGHNA, CDR2 YNFKEQ. The CDR3 contains 13 residues. CDR3: CASSQVLAATQHF. DNA of the CDR3: TGTGCCAGCAGCCAAGTGTTAGCGGCTACGCAGCATTTT.

V is TRBV27 and J is TRBJ1-4; D is perhaps TRBD1 (6 bases). V was clipped by 5 bases and J by 7 bases, with 11 bases between them. The CDR3 is 13 amino acids. CDR1 and CDR2 from the germline V gene are MNHEY and SMNVEV (reference sequence). DNA of the CDR3: TGTGCCAGCAGTGGGGGCTCGGCTGAAAAACTGTTTTTT. Amino acid sequence: CASSGGSAEKLFF.

This chain uses TRBV4-3 with TRBJ1-1; tentatively, D is TRBD1 (6 bases). This CDR3 is 15 amino acids long. Germline values: CDR1 LGHNA, CDR2 YSLEER. Trimming took 6 bases from V and 4 from J, leaving 18 bases between them. For the CDR3, the DNA is TGCGCCAGCAGTTTAGACAGGCTTGGATTCACTGAAGCTTTCTTT. This codes for CASSLDRLGFTEAFF.

The gene calls are TRBV20-1 and TRBJ1-1, with a tentative D call TRBD1 (6 bases). Germline CDR1 DFQATT, CDR2 SNEGSKA (reference sequence). V dropped 5 bases and J dropped 1 base, with 14 bases sitting between them. This CDR3 has 14 amino acids. CDR3 residues: CSAAPGGANTEAFF. The DNA for the CDR3 is TGCAGTGCTGCCCCCGGGGGGGCGAACACTGAAGCTTTCTTT.

This rearrangement joins TRBV20-1 to TRBJ2-7; TRBD2 might be the D (6 bases). Trimming cost V 5 bases and J 0 bases, with 11 bases left between them. The CDR3 runs 13 residues. The germline CDR1 and CDR2 sequences are DFQATT and SNEGSKA (reference sequence). CDR3 DNA sequence: TGCAGTGCTTTGGGGGGAAGCTCCTACGAGCAGTACTTC. This sequence encodes CSALGGSSYEQYF.

The chain recombines TRBV29-1 with TRBJ2-7, with D perhaps given as TRBD1 or TRBD2 (5 bases each). The germline V gene has CDR1 SQVTM and CDR2 ANQGSEA. Trimming left V 3 bases short and J 2 bases short, with 11 bases between. This CDR3 spans 13 amino acids. The CDR3 DNA sequence: TGCAGCGTTGAGGGACCTCCGACCTACGAGCAGTACTTC. It encodes CSVEGPPTYEQYF.

This clonotype was seen a few times. The chain combines TRBV28 with TRBJ2-2; D is possibly TRBD1 (6 bases). Trimming removed 3 bases from V and 2 bases from J, with 10 bases in between. CDR3 length equals 15 residues. Germline V gene lookup returns CDR1 MDHEN and CDR2 SYDVKM. CDR3 amino acids: CASSLTTGNTGELFF. DNA for the CDR3: TGTGCCAGCAGTTTGACGACAGGAAACACCGGGGAGCTGTTTTTT.

This clonotype was seen once. The gene calls are TRBV2 and TRBJ1-4; D uncertain. In germline, CDR1 is SNHLY, CDR2 FYNNEI. There are 10 residues in the CDR3. The ends were cut back, 5 bases at V and 8 bases at J, with 3 bases in the middle. CDR3 in DNA: TGTGCCAGCAGTTGGGAAAAACTGTTTTTT. Translated, it gives CASSWEKLFF.

This clonotype occurred once. The CDR3 region has the DNA TGTGCCAGCAGCCCACAGGGCCGAGGTCAGCCCCAGCATTTT. Protein sequence: CASSPQGRGQPQHF. V usage is TRBV6-1 and J usage is TRBJ1-5; a possible D gene is TRBD1 (6 bases). The germline gives CDR1 MNHNS, CDR2 SASEGT. CDR3 length equals 14 residues. Trimming took off 6 bases at V and 6 bases at J, with 15 bases between the two ends.

This clonotype was seen a few times. The J gene is TRBJ2-5, the V gene TRBV12-3 or TRBV12-4, with D perhaps matching TRBD2 (6 bases). Trimming left V 5 bases short and J 3 bases short, with 13 bases between. The CDR3 spans 14 residues. CDR3 region: CASSPGLPKETQYF. The CDR3 DNA follows: TGTGCCAGCAGTCCTGGACTACCCAAAGAGACCCAGTACTTC.

V is TRBV27 and J is TRBJ1-1; 9 bases match TRBD1. The CDR3 has 12 residues. Germline V gives CDR1 MNHEY, CDR2 SMNVEV (reference sequence). With V trimmed by 6 bases and J by 9 bases, 5 bases remained unmatched. The CDR3 loop reads CASRVDRGQAFF. DNA of the CDR3: TGTGCCAGCAGAGTGGACAGGGGACAAGCTTTCTTT.

This clonotype turned up a few times. The J gene is TRBJ2-1, the V gene TRBV20-1; 10 nucleotides agree with TRBD2. V lost 5 bases to trimming and J lost 10 bases; unmatched junction nucleotides: 11. The CDR3 is 14 residues long. Germline-derived CDR1 and CDR2 are DFQATT and SNEGSKA (reference sequence). The CDR3 nucleotides read TGCAGTGCTCCGGGACTAGCGCGCCTCTGGGAGCAGTTCTTC. Translating gives CSAPGLARLWEQFF.

The chain uses TRBV28 and TRBJ2-1, with D possibly matching TRBD2 (6 bases). V shed 5 bases and J shed 3 bases, with 11 bases lying between them. The CDR3 is 14 residues long. Germline assignment: CDR1 MDHEN and CDR2 SYDVKM. CDR3 residues: CASSISGLYNEQFF. CDR3 bases: TGTGCCAGCAGTATTAGCGGACTCTACAATGAGCAGTTCTTC.

This chain connects TRBV6-6 to TRBJ2-3; a possible D gene is TRBD2 (7 bases). The V end was cut by 6 bases, the J end by 4 bases, with 20 bases between. The CDR3 spans 16 residues. CDR1 is MNHNY and CDR2 is SVGAGI in the germline V gene (reference sequence). The CDR3 region has the DNA TGTGCCAGCAGCCAGAGTCGAGGGGGGGGGCCAGATACGCAGTATTTT. Amino acids: CASSQSRGGGPDTQYF.

This chain uses TRBV12-3 or TRBV12-4 with TRBJ1-5, with no clear D. V shed 8 bases and J shed 0 bases, with 11 bases lying between them. The CDR3 length is 14 residues. The CDR3 spells CASQEEYSNQPQHF. The CDR3 bases are TGTGCCAGCCAAGAGGAGTATAGCAATCAGCCCCAGCATTTT.

The CDR3: CASKYGSLGTQYF. CDR3 sequence (DNA): TGTGCCAGCAAATACGGATCCTTGGGGACCCAGTACTTC. This rearrangement joins TRBV11-1 to TRBJ2-5, with unresolved D. From germline, CDR1 is SGHAT and CDR2 FQDESV (reference sequence). The length of the CDR3 is 13 residues. Trimming cost V 7 bases and J 7 bases, with 16 bases left between them.

The chain combines TRBV3-1 with TRBJ2-1, with D maybe TRBD2 (6 bases). Looked up from germline, CDR1 is LGHDT and CDR2 is YNNKEL (reference sequence). The V and J ends lost 1 base and 1 base respectively, with 11 bases between them. This CDR3 region has 16 residues. The CDR3 DNA reads as TGTGCCAGCAGCCAAGTCGGGACTTCGTCCTACAATGAGCAGTTCTTC. Translated, it gives CASSQVGTSSYNEQFF.

The genes are TRBV12-3 or TRBV12-4 and TRBJ2-3; no definite D call. The CDR3 sequence is 13 residues long. Between the trimmed V and J ends, which lost 6 bases and 4 bases, there was a span of 11 bases. CDR3 nucleotides: TGTGCCAGCAGCCCCATGGAGTCAGATACGCAGTATTTT. As protein: CASSPMESDTQYF.

The sample holds one count of this clonotype. The rearrangement links TRBV20-1 to TRBJ2-5; TRBD1 matches 7 bases. Germline loops: CDR1 DFQATT, CDR2 SNEGSKA (reference sequence). V dropped 5 bases and J dropped 4; count of bases not matched to a gene: 7. CDR3 length equals 13 residues. CDR3 loop: CSAEQTGRETQYF. The CDR3, as DNA: TGCAGTGCTGAACAGACAGGGCGAGAGACCCAGTACTTC.

The sample holds one count of this clonotype. At one end the junction does not follow the germline gene, possibly because of a read error. The V gene is TRBV7-3, the J gene TRBJ2-7; 13 bases map to TRBD2. CDR3 length equals 15 residues. CDR1 SGHTA and CDR2 FQGTGA come from the germline V gene. The CDR3 nucleotides are TGCGCCAGCAGCCAGCCGACTAGCGGGAGGAACGAGCAGTACTTC. Translated, it gives CASSQPTSGRNEQYF.

V and J are TRBV6-4 and TRBJ2-3; 7 bases match TRBD1. The germline CDR1 and CDR2 sequences are MRHNA and SNTAGT. The CDR3 has 15 residues. The V and J ends lost 3 bases and 6 bases, in that order; junction bases with no gene match: 9. This chain's CDR3 is CASSEGVKGADTQYF. The CDR3 nucleotides read TGTGCCAGCAGTGAAGGGGTAAAGGGGGCCGATACGCAGTATTTT.

V gene TRBV15 combines with J gene TRBJ2-2; D is perhaps TRBD1 (5 bases). Between the trimmed V and J ends, which lost 1 base and 4 bases, there was a span of 10 bases. There are 15 residues in the CDR3. Per germline, CDR1 LNHNV and CDR2 YYDKDF (reference sequence). CDR3 sequence (DNA): TGTGCCACCAGCAGAGTGCAGGGAAGCACCGGGGAGCTGTTTTTT. Translating gives CATSRVQGSTGELFF.

The table lists this clonotype with a few counts. The gene calls are TRBV12-3 or TRBV12-4 and TRBJ1-1; D gene unclear. V lost 3 bases and J 1 base, leaving 9 bases between the germline ends. This CDR3 has 14 residues. Here the CDR3 DNA reads TGTGCCAGCAGTTTCCGGCCGCCGAACACTGAAGCTTTCTTT. Translation: CASSFRPPNTEAFF.

The V call is TRBV12-3 or TRBV12-4, the J call TRBJ2-3; TRBD2 agrees at 7 bases. V shed 3 bases and J 9 bases; nucleotides not matched to a gene: 3. The CDR3 covers 12 residues. This CDR3 reads CASSLGGLTQYF. CDR3 in DNA: TGTGCCAGCAGTTTGGGGGGACTAACGCAGTATTTT.

This clonotype showed up just a few times. The chain uses TRBV10-3 and TRBJ2-5; no firm D call. CDR1 is ENHRY and CDR2 is SYGVKD in the germline V gene. The CDR3 sequence is 15 residues long. V gave up 3 bases and J gave up 6 bases, with 17 bases separating them. CDR3 nucleotide sequence: TGTGCCATCAGTGAAGAGACGGCAACCCCACAGACCCAGTACTTC. Its protein is CAISEETATPQTQYF.

The chain uses TRBV2 and TRBJ1-2, with D possibly matching TRBD1 (6 bases). V lost 9 bases and J 6 bases, leaving 14 bases between the germline ends. CDR1 is SNHLY and CDR2 is FYNNEI in the germline V gene. The length of the CDR3 is 12 residues. The CDR3 bases are TGTGCCAGTCAACAGGGACATGATGGCTACACCTTC. Residues: CASQQGHDGYTF.